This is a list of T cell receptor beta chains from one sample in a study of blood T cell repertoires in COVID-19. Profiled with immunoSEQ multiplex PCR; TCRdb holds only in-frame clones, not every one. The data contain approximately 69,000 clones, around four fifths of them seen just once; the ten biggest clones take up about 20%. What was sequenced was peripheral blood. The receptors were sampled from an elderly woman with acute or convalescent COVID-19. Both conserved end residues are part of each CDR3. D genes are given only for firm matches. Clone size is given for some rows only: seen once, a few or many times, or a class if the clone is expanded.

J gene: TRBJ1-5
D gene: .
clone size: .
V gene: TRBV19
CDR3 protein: CASTGVGGTNNQPQHF
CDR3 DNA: TGTGCCAGTACTGGGGTGGGGGGGACGAACAATCAGCCCCAGCATTTT

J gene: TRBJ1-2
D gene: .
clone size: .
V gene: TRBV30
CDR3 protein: CAWSRQQPNYGYTF
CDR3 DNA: TGTGCCTGGAGTAGACAGCAACCCAACTATGGCTACACCTTC

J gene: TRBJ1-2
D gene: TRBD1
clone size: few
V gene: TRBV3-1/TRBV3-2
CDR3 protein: CASSPGTGIHYGYTF
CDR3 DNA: TGTGCCAGCAGCCCTGGGACAGGGATACACTATGGCTACACCTTC

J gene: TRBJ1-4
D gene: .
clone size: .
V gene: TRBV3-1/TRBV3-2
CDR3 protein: CASSSLGTEKLFF
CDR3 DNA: TGTGCCAGCAGTTCTCTAGGGACAGAAAAACTGTTTTTT

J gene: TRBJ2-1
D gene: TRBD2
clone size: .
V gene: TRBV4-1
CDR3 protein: CASSQVSRRGEFF
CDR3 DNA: TGCGCCAGCAGCCAAGTGTCCAGGCGGGGGGAGTTCTTC

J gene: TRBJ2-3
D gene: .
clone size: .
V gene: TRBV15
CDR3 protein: CATSRQGKTDTQYF
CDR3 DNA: TGTGCCACCAGCAGACAGGGAAAAACAGATACGCAGTATTTT

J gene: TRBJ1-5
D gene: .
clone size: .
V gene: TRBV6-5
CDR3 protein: CASRFGGNQPQHF
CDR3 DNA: TGTGCCAGCAGGTTCGGAGGGAATCAGCCCCAGCATTTT

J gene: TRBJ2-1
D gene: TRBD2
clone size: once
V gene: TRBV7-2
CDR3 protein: CASSLRGGLALNEQFF
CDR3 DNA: TGTGCCAGCAGCCTCCGGGGGGGACTAGCCTTGAATGAGCAGTTCTTC

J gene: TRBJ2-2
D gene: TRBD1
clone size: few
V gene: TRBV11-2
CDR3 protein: CASSLEVTGLNTGELFF
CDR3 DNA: TGTGCCAGCAGCTTAGAAGTGACAGGGCTTAACACCGGGGAGCTGTTTTTT

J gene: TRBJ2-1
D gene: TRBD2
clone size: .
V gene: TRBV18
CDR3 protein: CASSPPGGNGYNEQFF
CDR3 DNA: TGTGCCAGCTCACCACCCGGGGGGAATGGTTACAATGAGCAGTTCTTC

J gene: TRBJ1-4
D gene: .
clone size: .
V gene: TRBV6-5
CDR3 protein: CASSLGQGTEKLFF
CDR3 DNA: TGTGCCAGCAGCCTGGGTCAGGGGACTGAAAAACTGTTTTTT

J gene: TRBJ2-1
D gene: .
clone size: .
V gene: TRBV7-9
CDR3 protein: CASSFLLSSYNEQFF
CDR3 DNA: TGTGCCAGCAGCTTTTTACTAAGCTCCTACAATGAGCAGTTCTTC

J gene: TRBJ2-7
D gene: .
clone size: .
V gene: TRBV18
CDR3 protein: CASSSKSGAYEQYF
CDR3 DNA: TGTGCCAGCTCCTCGAAATCGGGGGCCTACGAGCAGTACTTC

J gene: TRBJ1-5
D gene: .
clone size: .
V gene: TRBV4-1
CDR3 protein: CASSQDGSFDNQPQHF
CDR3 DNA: TGCGCCAGCAGCCAAGACGGGAGCTTTGACAATCAGCCCCAGCATTTT

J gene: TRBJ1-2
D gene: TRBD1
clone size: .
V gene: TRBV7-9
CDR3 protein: CASSPGTEAGYTF
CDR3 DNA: TGTGCCAGCAGCCCCGGGACAGAGGCTGGCTACACCTTC

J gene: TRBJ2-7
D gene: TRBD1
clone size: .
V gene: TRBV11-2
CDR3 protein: CASSQTGVTYEQYF
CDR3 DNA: TGTGCCAGCAGCCAGACAGGGGTTACCTACGAGCAGTACTTC

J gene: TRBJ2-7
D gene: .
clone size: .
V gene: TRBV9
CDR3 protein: CASSVGRSSYEQYF
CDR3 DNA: TGTGCCAGCAGCGTAGGGCGGTCTTCCTACGAGCAGTACTTC

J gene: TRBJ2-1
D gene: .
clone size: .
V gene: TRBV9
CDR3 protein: CASSSHRGYNEQFF
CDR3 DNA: TGTGCCAGCAGCTCGCATCGGGGTTACAATGAGCAGTTCTTC

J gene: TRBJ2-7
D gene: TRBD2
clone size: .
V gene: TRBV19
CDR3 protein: CATSTGGGYEQYF
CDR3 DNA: TGTGCCACGAGCACGGGAGGGGGCTACGAGCAGTACTTC

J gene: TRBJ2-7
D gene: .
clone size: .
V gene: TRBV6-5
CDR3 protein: CASSSRQLRYF
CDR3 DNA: TGTGCCAGCAGTTCCAGACAACTCAGGTACTTC

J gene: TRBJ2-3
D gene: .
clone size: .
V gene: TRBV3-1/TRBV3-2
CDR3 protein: CASSQVRTSTDTQYF
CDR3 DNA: TGTGCCAGCAGCCAAGTCCGGACTAGCACAGATACGCAGTATTTT

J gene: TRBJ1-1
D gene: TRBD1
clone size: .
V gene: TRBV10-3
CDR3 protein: CAIGQGLNTEAFF
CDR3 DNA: TGTGCCATCGGACAGGGTTTGAACACTGAAGCTTTCTTT

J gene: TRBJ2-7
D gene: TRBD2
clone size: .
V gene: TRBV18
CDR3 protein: CASSPTGGIDEQYF
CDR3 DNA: TGTGCCAGCTCACCAACGGGAGGAATTGACGAGCAGTACTTC

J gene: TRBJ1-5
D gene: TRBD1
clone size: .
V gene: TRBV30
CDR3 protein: CAWSKQGIQPQHF
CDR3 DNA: TGTGCCTGGAGTAAACAGGGGATCCAGCCCCAGCATTTT

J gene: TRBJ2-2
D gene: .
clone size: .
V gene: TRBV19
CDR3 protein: CASSMVVGELFF
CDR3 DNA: TGTGCCAGTAGTATGGTCGTCGGTGAGCTGTTTTTT

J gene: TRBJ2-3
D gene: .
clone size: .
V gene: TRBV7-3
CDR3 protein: CASSLKGGTDTQYF
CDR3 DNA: TGTGCCAGCAGCTTAAAAGGGGGCACAGATACGCAGTATTTT

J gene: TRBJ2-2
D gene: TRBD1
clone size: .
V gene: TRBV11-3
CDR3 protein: CASSPGQGSGELFF
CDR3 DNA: TGTGCCAGCAGCCCGGGACAGGGGTCCGGGGAGCTGTTTTTT